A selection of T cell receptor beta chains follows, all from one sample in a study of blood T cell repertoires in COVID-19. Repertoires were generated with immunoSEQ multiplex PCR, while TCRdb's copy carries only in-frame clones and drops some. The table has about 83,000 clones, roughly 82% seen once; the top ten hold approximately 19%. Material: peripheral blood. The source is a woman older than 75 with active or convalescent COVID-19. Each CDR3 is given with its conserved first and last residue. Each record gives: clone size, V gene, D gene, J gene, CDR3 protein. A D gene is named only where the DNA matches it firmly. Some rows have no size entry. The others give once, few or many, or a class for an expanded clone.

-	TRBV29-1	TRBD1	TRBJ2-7	CSVSRDREDFYEQYF
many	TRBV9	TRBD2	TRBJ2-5	CASSGDTLLGGQETQYF
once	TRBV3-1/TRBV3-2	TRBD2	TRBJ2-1	CASSHTRAGKNSYNEQFF
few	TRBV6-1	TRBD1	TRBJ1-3	CASTEATGVAGNTIYF
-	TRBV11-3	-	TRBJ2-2	CASSPTRTGELFF
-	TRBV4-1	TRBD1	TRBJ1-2	CASSHSPGQGFYGYTF
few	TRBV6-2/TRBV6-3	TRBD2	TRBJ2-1	CASSYPLAGGSEQFF
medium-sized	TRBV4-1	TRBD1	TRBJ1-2	CASSQDLPSDRIYGYTF
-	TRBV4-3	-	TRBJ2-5	CASSQEAMAGTQYF
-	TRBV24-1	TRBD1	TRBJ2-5	CATSDTTGLRQETQYF
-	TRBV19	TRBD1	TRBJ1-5	CASSLDRGAYGNQPQHF
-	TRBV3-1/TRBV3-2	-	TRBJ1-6	CASSQPGGSPLHF
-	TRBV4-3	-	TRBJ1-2	CASSQDRADGYTF
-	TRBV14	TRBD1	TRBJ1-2	CASSRTGGFYGYTF
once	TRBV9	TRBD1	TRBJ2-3	CASSADRSTDTQYF
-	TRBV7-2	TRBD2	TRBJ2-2	CASTGGGAANTGELFF
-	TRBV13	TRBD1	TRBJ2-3	CASSLNGQGPNTWDTQYF
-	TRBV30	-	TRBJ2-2	CAWSVGQFGTGELFF